A single sample gave rise to the 28 T cell receptor beta chains below, sequenced in a study of blood T cell repertoires in COVID-19. The data were produced by immunoSEQ multiplex PCR, yet TCRdb's version contains in-frame clones alone and is incomplete. The table has 250,000 to 350,000 clones, approximately 83% seen once. The material sequenced was PBMCs or T cells enriched from blood (not recorded which). The receptor source for this set is a woman under 40 who had recovered from COVID-19.

This chain links TRBV6-5 with TRBJ1-5, with TRBD1 as a possible D gene (6 bases). Trimming shortened V by 6 bases and J by 1 base, and 13 bases separated the two germline ends. The germline gives CDR1 MNHEY, CDR2 SVGAGI. CDR3 length: 15 amino acids. The DNA of the CDR3 is TGTGCCAGCAGGGGGGCCTCCCTCAGCAATCAGCCCCAGCATTTT. It specifies CASRGASLSNQPQHF.

This sequence joins TRBV24-1 and TRBJ2-7; D is possibly TRBD1 (6 bases). Germline CDR1 KGHDR, CDR2 SFDVKD. This CDR3 contains 14 residues. Trimming pared 4 bases from V and 5 bases from J, leaving 14 bases between. Written as DNA, the CDR3 is TGTGCCACCAGTGAATCGACAGGTCGGGACGAGCAGTACTTC. Translation: CATSESTGRDEQYF.

Only one count was recorded for this clone. This chain uses TRBV6-1 with TRBJ2-2; the D gene is possibly TRBD1 (5 bases). With 0 bases removed from V and 0 bases from J, the gap between germline ends came to 20 bases. Per the germline V gene, CDR1 is MNHNS and CDR2 is SASEGT. The CDR3 runs to 20 residues. CDR3 nucleotides: TGTGCCAGCAGTGAAGCGCTTCAAGGTTCCGCAGGGACGAACACCGGGGAGCTGTTTTTT. Protein: CASSEALQGSAGTNTGELFF.

The rearrangement links TRBV7-2 to TRBJ2-7, with a tentative D call TRBD1 (6 bases). The CDR3 has 16 amino acids. Between the trimmed V and J ends, which lost 1 base and 0 bases, there was a span of 13 bases. Germline V gene data show CDR1 as SGHTA and CDR2 as FQGNSA. The CDR3 DNA follows: TGTGCCAGCAGCTTAGTTGGGGCAGGGGCCTCCTACGAGCAGTACTTC. Its protein is CASSLVGAGASYEQYF.

The gene calls are TRBV25-1 and TRBJ2-3; 8 bases map to TRBD1. Germline values: CDR1 MGHDK, CDR2 SYGVNS. The CDR3 spans 13 residues. V lost 4 bases and J lost 8; bases outside the gene matches: 5. The DNA of the CDR3 is TGTGCCAGCAGTGGGAACAGGGGGACTACGCAGTATTTT. Protein: CASSGNRGTTQYF.

The chain couples TRBV28 to TRBJ2-4; TRBD1 is a possible D gene (6 bases). The ends were cut back, 5 bases at V and 0 bases at J, with 23 bases in the middle. This CDR3 has 19 residues. Looked up from germline, CDR1 is MDHEN and CDR2 is SYDVKM. CDR3 coding DNA: TGTGCCAGCAGTGACAAACCGTGGACAGTAGTCATAGCCAAAAACATTCAGTACTTC. Translating gives CASSDKPWTVVIAKNIQYF.

This clone was seen only once. The chain carries TRBV3-1 (or the pseudogene TRBV3-2) and TRBJ1-1; the match to TRBD1 covers 7 bases. Germline values: CDR1 LGHDT, CDR2 YNNKEL (reference sequence). The V segment lost 4 bases and the J segment 1 base; nucleotides outside the gene matches: 15. The CDR3 has 18 amino acids. DNA of the CDR3: TGTGCCAGCAGCCCGACAGGGTATGCCTCTGCGGGGAACACTGAAGCTTTCTTT. This translates into CASSPTGYASAGNTEAFF.

The chain uses TRBV19 and TRBJ2-3; TRBD2 might be the D (6 bases). V was pared by 4 bases and J by 2 bases, with 10 bases between. The CDR3 spans 14 residues. Germline loops: CDR1 LNHDA, CDR2 SQIVND (reference sequence). As DNA, the CDR3 is TGTGCCAGTAGTACGTCGGGACTCACAGATACGCAGTATTTT. Its translation: CASSTSGLTDTQYF.

This sequence joins TRBV5-1 and TRBJ1-1, with D possibly TRBD1 on 6 matching bases. Trimming pared 9 bases from V and 1 base from J, leaving 16 bases between. This CDR3 is 14 amino acids long. CDR1 is SGHRS and CDR2 is YFSETQ in the germline V gene. This chain's CDR3 is CATTRGGGNTEAFF. In nucleotides, the CDR3 is TGCGCCACCACACGGGGGGGCGGGAACACTGAAGCTTTCTTT.

This sequence joins TRBV5-1 and TRBJ2-4; 7 nucleotides align to TRBD1. The trim removed 2 bases at V and 1 base at J, leaving 3 bases unmatched. In germline, CDR1 is SGHRS, CDR2 YFSETQ. The CDR3 runs 15 residues. This CDR3 reads CASSLKTGAKNIQYF. The CDR3 region has the DNA TGCGCCAGCAGCTTAAAGACAGGGGCCAAAAACATTCAGTACTTC.

This clone was seen once. The chain joins TRBV3-1 (or the pseudogene TRBV3-2) to TRBJ1-5; unclear D gene. This CDR3 is built from 13 residues. The germline V gene encodes CDR1 LGHDT and CDR2 YNNKEL (reference sequence). The V gene lost 2 bases and the J gene lost 6 bases, with 8 bases spanning the gap. The CDR3 reads CASSQFPGQPQHF. The DNA of the CDR3 is TGTGCCAGCAGCCAATTTCCAGGTCAGCCCCAGCATTTT.

The rearrangement links TRBV10-1 to TRBJ2-7; D is undetermined. This CDR3 comprises 15 residues. The V end lost 6 bases, the J end lost 5 bases, and 20 bases lay between the germline ends. Per the germline V gene, CDR1 is WNHNN and CDR2 is SYGVQD (reference sequence). CDR3 sequence reads: CASSRLPFGTNEQYF. CDR3 sequence (DNA): TGCGCCAGCAGCCGCCTCCCCTTTGGTACAAACGAGCAGTACTTC.

V gene TRBV6-5 combines with J gene TRBJ2-5; 7 positions agree with TRBD1. Germline-derived CDR1 and CDR2 are MNHEY and SVGAGI. The CDR3 extends over 14 amino acids. J was trimmed by 5 bases and V by 6 bases; bases with no gene match: 9. CDR3 in DNA: TGTGCCAGCAGGCGACAGGGTGAGGTGGAGACCCAGTACTTC. It is translated as CASRRQGEVETQYF.

A few counts support this clone. The rearrangement links TRBV30 to TRBJ1-2; a weak D match, TRBD1 (6 bases). The CDR3 has 15 amino acids. V was trimmed by 2 bases and J by 6 bases, leaving 19 bases between them. Germline CDR1 and CDR2: GTSNPN and SVGIG (reference sequence). This chain's CDR3 is CAWSPRAGEIHGYTF. CDR3 DNA: TGTGCCTGGAGTCCTAGGGCAGGGGAGATTCATGGCTACACCTTC.

The CDR3 spells CASSQETQSPYEQYF. As DNA, the CDR3 is TGCGCCAGCAGCCAAGAGACACAGAGCCCCTACGAGCAGTACTTC. The chain joins TRBV4-1 to TRBJ2-7; unclear D gene. CDR3 length: 15 amino acids. Germline lookup yields CDR1 MGHRA and CDR2 YSYEKL. Trimming took off 0 bases at V and 2 bases at J, with 11 bases between the two ends.

This chain connects TRBV28 to TRBJ1-2; 9 bases agree with TRBD1. V shed 5 bases and J 4 bases; nucleotides not matched to a gene: 8. The CDR3 spans 15 residues. From germline, CDR1 is MDHEN and CDR2 SYDVKM. Here the CDR3 reads CASSPGTGMGYGYTF. CDR3 sequence (DNA): TGTGCCAGCAGTCCAGGGACAGGGATGGGCTATGGCTACACCTTC.

The chain is built from TRBV7-2 and TRBJ2-1; TRBD2 matches 8 bases. Germline CDR1 and CDR2: SGHTA and FQGNSA. The CDR3 is made up of 16 amino acids. Unmatched junction bases numbered 4, after V lost 3 bases and J lost 0 bases. Here the CDR3 DNA reads TGTGCCAGCAGCTTGGGTGCGGGAGGCTCCTACAATGAGCAGTTCTTC. Protein sequence: CASSLGAGGSYNEQFF.

CDR3 sequence reads: CASSGASSYNSPLHF. As DNA, the CDR3 is TGTGCCAGTAGTGGGGCCAGCTCCTATAATTCACCCCTCCACTTT. The chain couples TRBV19 to TRBJ1-6, with a possible D match to TRBD1 (5 bases). CDR3 size: 15 residues. The V gene lost 5 bases and the J gene lost 0 bases, with 8 bases spanning the gap. Germline loops: CDR1 LNHDA, CDR2 SQIVND (reference sequence).

The chain recombines TRBV18 with TRBJ2-1, with D hard to call. V was clipped by 5 bases and J by 6 bases, with 8 bases between them. The CDR3 consists of 12 residues. The germline V gene encodes CDR1 KGHSH and CDR2 LQKENI. The DNA of the CDR3 is TGTGCCAGCTCAACAACAGCCAATGAGCAGTTCTTC. It encodes CASSTTANEQFF.

In DNA form, the CDR3 reads TGTGCCAGCAGTTTATCTCCGGGACAGGGGGCCCGATACACCTTC. It translates to CASSLSPGQGARYTF. The J gene is TRBJ1-2, the V gene TRBV28, with 12 bases identical to TRBD1. The CDR3 runs 15 residues. Germline V CDR1 and CDR2: MDHEN, SYDVKM. V trimming: 1 base; J trimming: 11 bases; junction bases outside the gene matches: 8.

The J gene is TRBJ1-4, the V gene TRBV3-1 (or the pseudogene TRBV3-2); possibly TRBD1 for D (5 bases). The CDR3 length is 15 residues. Trimming removed 0 bases at V and 12 bases at J, with 17 bases between. Germline V gives CDR1 LGHDT, CDR2 YNNKEL (reference sequence). This CDR3 is CASSQDLGTGGELFF. DNA for the CDR3: TGTGCCAGCAGCCAAGATCTGGGGACCGGCGGGGAACTGTTTTTT.

In DNA, the CDR3 is TGTGCCAGCAGCTTGACGGGAGGCTCTGAAGCTTTCTTT. As protein: CASSLTGGSEAFF. The chain recombines TRBV5-5 with TRBJ1-1; no firm D call. The V gene's germline CDR1 is SGHKS and CDR2 YYEKEE (reference sequence). Trimming took off 1 base at V and 6 bases at J, with 10 bases between the two ends. CDR3 length equals 13 residues.

This chain joins TRBV28 and TRBJ2-1; D call uncertain. V was clipped by 4 bases and J by 0 bases, with 4 bases between them. CDR3 length equals 13 residues. Germline V CDR1 and CDR2: MDHEN, SYDVKM. CDR3 region: CASSSYSYNEQFF. For the CDR3, the DNA is TGTGCCAGCAGTTCCTACTCCTACAATGAGCAGTTCTTC. Full variable domain (rest looked up from reference TRBV28 and TRBJ2-1): DVKVTQSSRYLVKRTGEKVFLECVQDMDHENMFWYRQDPGLGLRLIYFSYDVKMKEKGDIPEGYSVSREKKERFSLILESASTNQTSMYLCASSSYSYNEQFFGPGTRLTVL.

The V and J genes are TRBV10-1 and TRBJ2-7; TRBD2 matches 8 bases. The CDR3 sequence is 14 residues long. V lost 4 bases, J lost 7 bases, and 9 bases stayed unmatched. Germline CDR1 and CDR2: WNHNN and SYGVQD (reference sequence). For the CDR3, the DNA is TGCGCCAGCAGTGCCAGCGGGGGCCCTTGGGAGCAGTACTTC. Protein product: CASSASGGPWEQYF.

The V and J genes are TRBV5-4 and TRBJ2-7; maybe TRBD2 (7 bases). Per the germline V gene, CDR1 is SGHNT and CDR2 is YYREEE (reference sequence). Trimming stripped 4 bases from V and 2 bases from J, with 16 bases between. The CDR3 runs to 15 residues. CDR3 residues: CASSRGGQGTYEQYF. CDR3 coding DNA: TGTGCCAGCAGCAGGGGGGGGCAGGGCACCTACGAGCAGTACTTC.

CDR3 amino acids: CASSLNSGSGYEQYF. In DNA form, the CDR3 reads TGTGCCAGCAGCTTGAATAGCGGGAGCGGCTACGAGCAGTACTTC. The rearrangement joins TRBV5-6 to TRBJ2-7; TRBD2 agrees at 9 bases. CDR3 size: 15 residues. The J segment lost 3 bases and the V segment lost 1 base, leaving 5 bases of the junction unmatched. The V gene's germline CDR1 is SGHDT and CDR2 YYEEEE.

The genes are TRBV27 and TRBJ1-6, with 7 bases fitting TRBD1. V was clipped by 3 bases and J by 5 bases; unmatched bases: 1. CDR1 MNHEY and CDR2 SMNVEV come from the germline V gene (reference sequence). The CDR3 loop spans 14 amino acids. CDR3 nucleotide sequence: TGTGCCAGCAGTTTTGACAGGGATAATTCACCCCTCCACTTT. This translates into CASSFDRDNSPLHF.

The V and J genes are TRBV30 and TRBJ1-6; D gene ambiguous. CDR3 size: 15 residues. Germline CDR1 reads GTSNPN; CDR2 reads SVGIG (reference sequence). V dropped 0 bases and J dropped 13 bases, with 19 bases sitting between them. In nucleotides, the CDR3 is TGTGCCTGGAGTGTAGTTCTCCGGGCGGAGGCGCCCCTCCACTTT. Translation gives CAWSVVLRAEAPLHF.